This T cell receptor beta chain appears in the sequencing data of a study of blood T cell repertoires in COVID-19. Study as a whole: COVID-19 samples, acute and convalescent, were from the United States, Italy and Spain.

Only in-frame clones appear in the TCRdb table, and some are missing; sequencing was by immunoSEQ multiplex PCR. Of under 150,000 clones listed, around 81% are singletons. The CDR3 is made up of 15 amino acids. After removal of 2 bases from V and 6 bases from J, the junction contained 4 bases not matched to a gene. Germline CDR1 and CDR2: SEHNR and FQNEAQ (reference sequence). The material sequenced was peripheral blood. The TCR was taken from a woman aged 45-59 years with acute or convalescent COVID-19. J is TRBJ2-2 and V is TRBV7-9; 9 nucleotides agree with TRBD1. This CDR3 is CASSLRDRDAGELFF. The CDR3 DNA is TGTGCCAGCAGCTTACGGGACAGGGACGCCGGGGAGCTGTTTTTT.